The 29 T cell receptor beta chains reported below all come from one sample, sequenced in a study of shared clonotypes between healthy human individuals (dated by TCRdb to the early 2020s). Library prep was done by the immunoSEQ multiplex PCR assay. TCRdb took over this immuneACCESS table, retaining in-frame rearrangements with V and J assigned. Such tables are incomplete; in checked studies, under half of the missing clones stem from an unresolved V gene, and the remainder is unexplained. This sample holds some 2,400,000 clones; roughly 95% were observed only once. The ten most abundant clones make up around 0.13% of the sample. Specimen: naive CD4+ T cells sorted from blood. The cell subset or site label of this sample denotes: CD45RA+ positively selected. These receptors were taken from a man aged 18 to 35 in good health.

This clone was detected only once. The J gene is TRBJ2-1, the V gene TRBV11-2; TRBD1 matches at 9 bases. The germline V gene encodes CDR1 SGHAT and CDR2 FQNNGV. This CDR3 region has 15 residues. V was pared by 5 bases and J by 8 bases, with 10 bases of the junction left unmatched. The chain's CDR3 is CASSQGQGTWDEQFF. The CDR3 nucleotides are TGTGCCAGCAGCCAGGGACAGGGCACCTGGGATGAGCAGTTCTTC.

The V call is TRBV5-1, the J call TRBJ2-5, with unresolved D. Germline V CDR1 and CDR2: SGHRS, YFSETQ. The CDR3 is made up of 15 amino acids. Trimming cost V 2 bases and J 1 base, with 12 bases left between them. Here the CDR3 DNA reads TGCGCCAGCAGCTTCCCAGAATACTTCCAAGAGACCCAGTACTTC. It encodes CASSFPEYFQETQYF.

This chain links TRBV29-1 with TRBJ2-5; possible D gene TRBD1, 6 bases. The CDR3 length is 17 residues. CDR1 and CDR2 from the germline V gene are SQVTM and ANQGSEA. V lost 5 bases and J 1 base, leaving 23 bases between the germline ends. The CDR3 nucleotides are TGCAGCGTTATGTGGGGACGGGGCCTACAGGGCCAAGAGACCCAGTACTTC. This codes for CSVMWGRGLQGQETQYF.

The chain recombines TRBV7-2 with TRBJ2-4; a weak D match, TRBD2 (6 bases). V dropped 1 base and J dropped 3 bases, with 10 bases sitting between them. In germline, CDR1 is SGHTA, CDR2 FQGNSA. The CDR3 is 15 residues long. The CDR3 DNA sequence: TGTGCCAGCAGCTTAGATGGACTAATCAAAAACATTCAGTACTTC. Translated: CASSLDGLIKNIQYF.

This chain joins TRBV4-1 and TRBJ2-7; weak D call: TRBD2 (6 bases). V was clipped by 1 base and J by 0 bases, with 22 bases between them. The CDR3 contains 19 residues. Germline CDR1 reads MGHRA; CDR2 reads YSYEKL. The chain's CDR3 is CASSQAAGFLDRYSYEQYF. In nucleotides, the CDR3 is TGCGCCAGCAGCCAAGCTGCGGGGTTCTTAGACAGATACTCCTACGAGCAGTACTTC.

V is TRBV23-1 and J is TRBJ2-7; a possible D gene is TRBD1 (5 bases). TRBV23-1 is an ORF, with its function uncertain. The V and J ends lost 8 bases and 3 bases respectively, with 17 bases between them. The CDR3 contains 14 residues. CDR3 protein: CASGRAWGYYEQYF. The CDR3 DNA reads TGCGCCAGCGGCCGTGCGTGGGGCTACTACGAGCAGTACTTC.

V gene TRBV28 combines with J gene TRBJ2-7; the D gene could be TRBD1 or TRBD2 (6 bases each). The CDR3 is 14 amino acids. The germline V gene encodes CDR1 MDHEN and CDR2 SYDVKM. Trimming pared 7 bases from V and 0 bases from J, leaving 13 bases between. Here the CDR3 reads CASTHRDFSYEQYF. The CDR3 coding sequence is TGTGCCAGCACCCACAGGGACTTCTCCTACGAGCAGTACTTC.

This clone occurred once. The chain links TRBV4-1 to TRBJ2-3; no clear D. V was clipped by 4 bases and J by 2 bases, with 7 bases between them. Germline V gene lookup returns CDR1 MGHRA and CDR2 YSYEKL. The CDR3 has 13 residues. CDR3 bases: TGCGCCAGCAGCCGCCGGGCCACAGATACGCAGTATTTT. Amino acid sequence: CASSRRATDTQYF.

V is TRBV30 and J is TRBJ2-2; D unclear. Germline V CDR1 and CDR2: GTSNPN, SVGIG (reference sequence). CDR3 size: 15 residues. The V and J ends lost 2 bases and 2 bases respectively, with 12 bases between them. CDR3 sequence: CAWSIPGLNTGELFF. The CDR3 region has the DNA TGTGCCTGGAGTATTCCGGGCCTCAACACCGGGGAGCTGTTTTTT. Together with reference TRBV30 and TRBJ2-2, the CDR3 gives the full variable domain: SQTIHQWPATLVQPVGSPLSLECTVEGTSNPNLYWYRQAAGRGLQLLFYSVGIGQISSEVPQNLSASRPQDRQFILSSKKLLLSDSGFYLCAWSIPGLNTGELFFGEGSRLTVL.

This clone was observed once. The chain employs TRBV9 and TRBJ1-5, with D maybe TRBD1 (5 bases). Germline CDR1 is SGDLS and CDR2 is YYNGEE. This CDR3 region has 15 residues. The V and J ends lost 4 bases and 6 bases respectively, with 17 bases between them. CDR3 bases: TGTGCCAGCAGCCCTCAGGGCGGGGAAGGTCAGCCCCAGCATTTT. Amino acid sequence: CASSPQGGEGQPQHF.

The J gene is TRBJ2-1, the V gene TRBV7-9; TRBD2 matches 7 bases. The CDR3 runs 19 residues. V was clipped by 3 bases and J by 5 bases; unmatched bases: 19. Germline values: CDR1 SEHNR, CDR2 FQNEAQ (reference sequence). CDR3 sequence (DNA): TGTGCCAGCAGCTTCCGACTTGACTTAGCGGGCTTACTAAACAATGAGCAGTTCTTC. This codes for CASSFRLDLAGLLNNEQFF. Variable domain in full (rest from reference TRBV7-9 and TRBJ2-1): DTGVSQNPRHKITKRGQNVTFRCDPISEHNRLYWYRQTLGQGPEFLTYFQNEAQLEKSRLLSDRFSAERPKGSFSTLEIQRTEQGDSAMYLCASSFRLDLAGLLNNEQFFGPGTRLTVL.

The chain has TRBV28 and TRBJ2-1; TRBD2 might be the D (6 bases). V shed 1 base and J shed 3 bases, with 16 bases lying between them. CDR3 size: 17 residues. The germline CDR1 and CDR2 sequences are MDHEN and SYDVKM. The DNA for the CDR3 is TGTGCCAGCAGTTTATCGGGACTCACGAGGGGCTACAATGAGCAGTTCTTC. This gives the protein CASSLSGLTRGYNEQFF. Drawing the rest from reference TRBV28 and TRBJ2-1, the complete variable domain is DVKVTQSSRYLVKRTGEKVFLECVQDMDHENMFWYRQDPGLGLRLIYFSYDVKMKEKGDIPEGYSVSREKKERFSLILESASTNQTSMYLCASSLSGLTRGYNEQFFGPGTRLTVL.

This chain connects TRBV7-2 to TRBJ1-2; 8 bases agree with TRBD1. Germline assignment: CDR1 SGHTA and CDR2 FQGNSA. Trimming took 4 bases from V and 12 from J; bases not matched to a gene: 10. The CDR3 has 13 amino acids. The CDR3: CASSSRGQGGNTF. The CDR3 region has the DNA TGTGCCAGCAGCTCCAGAGGACAGGGTGGGAACACCTTC.

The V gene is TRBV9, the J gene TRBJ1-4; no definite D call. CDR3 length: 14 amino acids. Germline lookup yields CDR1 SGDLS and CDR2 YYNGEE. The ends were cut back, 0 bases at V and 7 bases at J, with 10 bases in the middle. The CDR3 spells CASSVDQGGEKLFF. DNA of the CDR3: TGTGCCAGCAGCGTAGATCAAGGAGGTGAAAAACTGTTTTTT.

The CDR3 DNA follows: TGTGCCAGCACCCTAGCCCCGGGGATCAATGAGCAGTTCTTC. Translation gives CASTLAPGINEQFF. V and J are TRBV7-9 and TRBJ2-1; the D gene is possibly TRBD2 (5 bases). Trimming stripped 7 bases from V and 6 bases from J, with 16 bases between. The germline CDR1 and CDR2 sequences are SEHNR and FQNEAQ (reference sequence). The CDR3 runs 14 residues. Using reference TRBV7-9 and TRBJ2-1 for the parts outside the CDR3, the full variable domain is DTGVSQNPRHKITKRGQNVTFRCDPISEHNRLYWYRQTLGQGPEFLTYFQNEAQLEKSRLLSDRFSAERPKGSFSTLEIQRTEQGDSAMYLCASTLAPGINEQFFGPGTRLTVL.

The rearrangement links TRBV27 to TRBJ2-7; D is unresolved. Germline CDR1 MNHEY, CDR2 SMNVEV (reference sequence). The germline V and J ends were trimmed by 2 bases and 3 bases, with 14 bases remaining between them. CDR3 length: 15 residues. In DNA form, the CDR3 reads TGTGCCAGCAGTTTAACGCCCCTTCGGGTCTACGAGCAGTACTTC. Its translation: CASSLTPLRVYEQYF.

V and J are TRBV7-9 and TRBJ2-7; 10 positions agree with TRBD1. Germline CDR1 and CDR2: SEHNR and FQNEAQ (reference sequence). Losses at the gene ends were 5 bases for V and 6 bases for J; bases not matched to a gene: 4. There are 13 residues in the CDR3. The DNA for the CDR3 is TGTGCCAGCAGCGTGGGACAGGGGAGCGAGCAGTACTTC. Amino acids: CASSVGQGSEQYF.

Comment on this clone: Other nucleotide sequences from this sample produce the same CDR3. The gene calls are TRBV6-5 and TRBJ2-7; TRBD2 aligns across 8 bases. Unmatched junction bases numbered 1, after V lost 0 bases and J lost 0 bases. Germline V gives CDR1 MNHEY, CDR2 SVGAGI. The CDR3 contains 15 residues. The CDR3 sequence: CASSYSGTSSYEQYF. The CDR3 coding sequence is TGTGCCAGCAGTTACTCTGGGACTAGCTCCTACGAGCAGTACTTC.

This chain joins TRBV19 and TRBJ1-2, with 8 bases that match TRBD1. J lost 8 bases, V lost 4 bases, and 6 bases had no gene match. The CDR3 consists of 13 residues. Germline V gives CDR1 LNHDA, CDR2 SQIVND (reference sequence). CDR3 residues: CASSTRQGRGYTF. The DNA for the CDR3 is TGTGCCAGTAGTACACGACAGGGGAGAGGCTACACCTTC.

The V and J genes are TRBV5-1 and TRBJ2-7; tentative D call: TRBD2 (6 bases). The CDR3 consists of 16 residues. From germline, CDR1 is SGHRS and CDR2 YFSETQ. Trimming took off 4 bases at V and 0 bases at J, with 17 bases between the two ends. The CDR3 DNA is TGCGCCAGCAGCCTTACTAGCTCTCAGGTCTCCTACGAGCAGTACTTC. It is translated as CASSLTSSQVSYEQYF.

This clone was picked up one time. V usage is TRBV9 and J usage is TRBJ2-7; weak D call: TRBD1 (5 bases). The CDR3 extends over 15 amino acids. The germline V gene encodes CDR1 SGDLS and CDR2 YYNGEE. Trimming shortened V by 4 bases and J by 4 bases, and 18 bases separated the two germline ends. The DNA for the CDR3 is TGTGCCAGCAGCAAACAGACAGCTCCCCATTACGAGCAGTACTTC. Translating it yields CASSKQTAPHYEQYF.

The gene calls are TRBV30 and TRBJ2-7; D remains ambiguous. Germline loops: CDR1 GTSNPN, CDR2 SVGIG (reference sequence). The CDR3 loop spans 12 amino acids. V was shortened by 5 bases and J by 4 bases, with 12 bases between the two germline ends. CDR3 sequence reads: CAWETQAYEQYF. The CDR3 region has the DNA TGTGCCTGGGAGACGCAGGCTTACGAGCAGTACTTC.

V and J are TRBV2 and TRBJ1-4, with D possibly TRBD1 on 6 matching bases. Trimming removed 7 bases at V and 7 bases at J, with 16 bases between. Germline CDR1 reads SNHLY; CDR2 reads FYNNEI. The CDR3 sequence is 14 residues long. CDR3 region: CASIQPGGSEKLFF. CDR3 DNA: TGTGCCAGCATCCAGCCCGGGGGCAGTGAAAAACTGTTTTTT.

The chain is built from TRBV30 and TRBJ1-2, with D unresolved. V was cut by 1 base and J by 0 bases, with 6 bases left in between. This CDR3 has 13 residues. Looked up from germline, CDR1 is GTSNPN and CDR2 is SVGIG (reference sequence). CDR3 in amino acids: CAWSAVPNYGYTF. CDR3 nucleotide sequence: TGTGCCTGGAGTGCCGTCCCTAACTATGGCTACACCTTC.

CDR3 sequence: CASRRTQANEQYF. In DNA, the CDR3 is TGCGCCAGCAGAAGGACACAGGCTAACGAGCAGTACTTC. J is TRBJ2-7 and V is TRBV5-1; D might be TRBD1 (5 bases). The V and J ends lost 5 bases and 5 bases respectively, with 14 bases between them. This CDR3 spans 13 amino acids. Germline CDR1 SGHRS, CDR2 YFSETQ.

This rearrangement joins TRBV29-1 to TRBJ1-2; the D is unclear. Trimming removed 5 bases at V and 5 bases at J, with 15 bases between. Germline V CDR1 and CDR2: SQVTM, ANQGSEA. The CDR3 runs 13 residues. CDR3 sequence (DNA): TGCAGCGTTCTACACGATACGCCTTATGGCTACACCTTC. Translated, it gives CSVLHDTPYGYTF.

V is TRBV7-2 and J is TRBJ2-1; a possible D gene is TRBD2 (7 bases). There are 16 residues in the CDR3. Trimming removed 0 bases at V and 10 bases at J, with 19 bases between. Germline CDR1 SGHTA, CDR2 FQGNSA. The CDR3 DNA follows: TGTGCCAGCAGCTTAGCATTAGCATCCTCGGGGGGCGAGCAGTTCTTC. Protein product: CASSLALASSGGEQFF.

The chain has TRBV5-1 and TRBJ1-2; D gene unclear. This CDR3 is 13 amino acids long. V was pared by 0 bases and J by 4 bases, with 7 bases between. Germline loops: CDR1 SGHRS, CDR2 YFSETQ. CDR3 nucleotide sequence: TGCGCCAGCAGCTTGGCCCCAGTCTATGGCTACACCTTC. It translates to CASSLAPVYGYTF. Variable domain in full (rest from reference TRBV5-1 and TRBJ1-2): KAGVTQTPRYLIKTRGQQVTLSCSPISGHRSVSWYQQTPGQGLQFLFEYFSETQRNKGNFPGRFSGRQFSNSRSEMNVSTLELGDSALYLCASSLAPVYGYTFGSGTRLTVV.

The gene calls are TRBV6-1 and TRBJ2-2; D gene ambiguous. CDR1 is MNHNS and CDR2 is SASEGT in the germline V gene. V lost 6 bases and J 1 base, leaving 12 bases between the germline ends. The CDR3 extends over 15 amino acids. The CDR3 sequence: CASRPSQMNTGELFF. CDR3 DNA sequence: TGTGCCAGCAGGCCTAGTCAGATGAACACCGGGGAGCTGTTTTTT.